What follows is one TCR beta chain and its context. CDR1 SGHTA and CDR2 FQGNSA come from the germline V gene. This CDR3 is 15 amino acids long. With 5 bases clipped from V and 4 bases from J, the junction kept 5 bases outside the gene matches. This entry belongs to a study of T cell changes during pregnancy in multiple sclerosis. Repertoires were generated with immunoSEQ multiplex PCR, while TCRdb's copy carries only in-frame clones and drops some. This sample has 85,000 to 130,000 clones, with 85% to 95% found just once. The source was peripheral blood, collected in the second trimester of pregnancy. The TCR was taken from a female donor with multiple sclerosis, enrolled in a pregnancy study. The rearrangement uses TRBV7-2 and TRBJ1-6; TRBD1 matches 7 bases. The CDR3 loop is CASSKDRVYNSPLHF. In nucleotides, the CDR3 is TGTGCCAGCAGCAAAGACAGGGTATATAATTCACCCCTCCACTTT.